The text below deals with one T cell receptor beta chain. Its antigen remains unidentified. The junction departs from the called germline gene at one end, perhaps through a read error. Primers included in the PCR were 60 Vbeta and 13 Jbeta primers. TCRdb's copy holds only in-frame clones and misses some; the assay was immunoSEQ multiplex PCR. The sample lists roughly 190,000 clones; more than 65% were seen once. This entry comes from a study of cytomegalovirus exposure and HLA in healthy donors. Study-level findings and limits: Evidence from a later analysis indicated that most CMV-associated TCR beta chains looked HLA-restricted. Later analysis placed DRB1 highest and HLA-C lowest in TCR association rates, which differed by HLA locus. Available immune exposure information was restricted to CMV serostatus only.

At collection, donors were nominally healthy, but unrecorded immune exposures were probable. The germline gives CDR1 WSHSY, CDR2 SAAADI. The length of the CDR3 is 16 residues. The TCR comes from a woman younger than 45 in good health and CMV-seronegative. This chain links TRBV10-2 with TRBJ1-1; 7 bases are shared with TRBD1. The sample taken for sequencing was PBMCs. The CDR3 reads CASSDQRGLGNTEASF. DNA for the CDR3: TGCGCCAGCAGTGACCAAAGGGGGCTGGGGAACACTGAAGCTTCCTTT.